This T cell receptor (beta chain) was retrieved from a study of T cell responses to AZD1222 COVID-19 vaccine. This table comes from immunoSEQ multiplex PCR, and its TCRdb copy is limited to in-frame clones, with some not included. The sample yields 95,000 to 150,000 clones, roughly 87% seen once. Study conclusions and caveats: Just six AZD1222 recipients tested seropositive at baseline.

This clone was seen a single time. The target antigen is unknown. Trimming stripped 8 bases from V and 7 bases from J, with 8 bases between. The CDR3 sequence is 10 residues long. Looked up from germline, CDR1 is SEHNR and CDR2 is FQNEAQ (reference sequence). Specimen: peripheral blood, collected on day 0 of MenACWY control vaccination. V and J are TRBV7-9 and TRBJ1-1; D not certain. This sequence originates from an adult in good health. For the CDR3, the DNA is TGTGCCAGCGGACCAGGTGAAGCTTTCTTT. Residues: CASGPGEAFF.